This TCR beta chain was identified in a study of T cell responses to AZD1222 COVID-19 vaccine. Study observations and caveats: Epitopes outside B.1.351 and B.1.1.7 mutated regions reportedly drew nearly half of spike TCRs. A mostly white British donor set with more females was recruited, and clonal diversity was possibly underestimated. Spike regions recognized by vaccine-associated CD4 TCRs spanned the protein, led by 160-218 and 743-854.

CDR3 size: 14 residues. Trimming took off 5 bases at V and 5 bases at J, with 15 bases between the two ends. Germline lookup yields CDR1 MNHEY and CDR2 SMNVEV (reference sequence). As concerns this clone: The antigen is unknown.

The table came from immunoSEQ multiplex PCR; TCRdb's copy has only in-frame clones and leaves some out. The sample contains about 120,000 clones, 88% of which appear only once. This material consisted of peripheral blood, taken on day 0 of MenACWY control vaccination. The V gene is TRBV27, the J gene TRBJ1-2; no firm D call. The source of this sequence is an adult in good health. The CDR3 DNA reads TGTGCCAGCAGTCCCAAGAGTACATATTATGGCTACACCTTC. Its translation is CASSPKSTYYGYTF.